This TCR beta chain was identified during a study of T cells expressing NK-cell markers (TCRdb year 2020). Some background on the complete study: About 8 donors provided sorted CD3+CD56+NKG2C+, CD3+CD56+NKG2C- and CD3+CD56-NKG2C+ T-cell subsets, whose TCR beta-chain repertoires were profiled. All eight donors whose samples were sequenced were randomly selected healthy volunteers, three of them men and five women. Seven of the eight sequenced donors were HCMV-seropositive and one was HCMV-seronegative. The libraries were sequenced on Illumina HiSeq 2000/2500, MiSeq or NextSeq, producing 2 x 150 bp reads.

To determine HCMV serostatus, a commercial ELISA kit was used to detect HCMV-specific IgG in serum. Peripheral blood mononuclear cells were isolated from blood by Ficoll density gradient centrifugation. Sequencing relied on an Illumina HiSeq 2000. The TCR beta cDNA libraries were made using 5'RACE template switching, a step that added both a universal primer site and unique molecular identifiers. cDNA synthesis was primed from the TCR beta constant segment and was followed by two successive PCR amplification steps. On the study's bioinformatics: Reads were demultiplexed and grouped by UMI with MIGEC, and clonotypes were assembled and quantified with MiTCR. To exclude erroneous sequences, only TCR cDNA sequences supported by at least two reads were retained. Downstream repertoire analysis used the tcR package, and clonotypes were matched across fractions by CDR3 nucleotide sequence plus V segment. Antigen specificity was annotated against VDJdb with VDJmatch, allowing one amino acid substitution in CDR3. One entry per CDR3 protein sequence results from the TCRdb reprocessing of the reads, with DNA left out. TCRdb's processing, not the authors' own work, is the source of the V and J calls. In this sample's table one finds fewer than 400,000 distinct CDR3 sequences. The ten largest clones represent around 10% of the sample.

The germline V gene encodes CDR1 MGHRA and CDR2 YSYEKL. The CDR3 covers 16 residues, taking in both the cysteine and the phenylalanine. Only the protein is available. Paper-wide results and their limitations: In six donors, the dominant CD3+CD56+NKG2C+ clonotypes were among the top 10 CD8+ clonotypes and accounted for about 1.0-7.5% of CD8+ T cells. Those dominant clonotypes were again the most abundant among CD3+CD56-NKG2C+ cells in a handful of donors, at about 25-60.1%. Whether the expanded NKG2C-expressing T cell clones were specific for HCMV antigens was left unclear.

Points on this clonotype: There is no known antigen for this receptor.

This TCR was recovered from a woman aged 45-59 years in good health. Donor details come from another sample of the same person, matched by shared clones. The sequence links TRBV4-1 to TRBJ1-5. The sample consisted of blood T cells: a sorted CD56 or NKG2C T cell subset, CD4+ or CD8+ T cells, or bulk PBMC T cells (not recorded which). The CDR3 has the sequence CASSPGGQTSNQPQHF.